One sample yielded the 6 T cell receptor beta chains listed below, sequenced in a study of cytomegalovirus exposure and HLA in healthy donors. PCR employed 60 Vbeta and 13 Jbeta primers. Here immunoSEQ multiplex PCR was the method, and the copy in TCRdb shows in-frame clones only, minus some. The sample comprises some 90,000 clones, under 85% of which are singletons, and roughly 3% rests with the top ten. The sequenced material came from PBMCs. The receptors stem from a woman between 35 and 50 years old in good health and CMV-seronegative.

The rearrangement joins TRBV5-1 to TRBJ2-1; D is uncertain. Germline V lookup: CDR1 SGHRS, CDR2 YFSETQ. This CDR3 region has 15 residues. The V end lost 2 bases, the J end lost 2 bases, and 11 bases lay between the germline ends. CDR3 DNA: TGCGCCAGCAGCTTTGGCGGTCCCACCTACAATGAGCAGTTCTTC. Translation: CASSFGGPTYNEQFF. The full variable domain, rest sourced from reference TRBV5-1 and TRBJ2-1, is KAGVTQTPRYLIKTRGQQVTLSCSPISGHRSVSWYQQTPGQGLQFLFEYFSETQRNKGNFPGRFSGRQFSNSRSEMNVSTLELGDSALYLCASSFGGPTYNEQFFGPGTRLTVL.

The chain carries TRBV5-1 and TRBJ2-2; possibly TRBD2 for D (5 bases). Trimming removed 0 bases at V and 0 bases at J, with 6 bases between. The germline CDR1 and CDR2 sequences are SGHRS and YFSETQ. The CDR3 is 15 amino acids. The CDR3 sequence: CASSLARANTGELFF. In DNA form, the CDR3 reads TGCGCCAGCAGCTTGGCGAGGGCGAACACCGGGGAGCTGTTTTTT.

This chain uses TRBV5-6 with TRBJ1-5; weak D call: TRBD1 (5 bases). The V gene's germline CDR1 is SGHDT and CDR2 YYEEEE. The V and J ends lost 3 bases and 5 bases respectively, with 21 bases between them. The CDR3 spans 17 residues. The CDR3 nucleotides read TGTGCCAGCAGCTGGGGGGGGAACATTTACGGGGATCAGCCCCAGCATTTT. Translated: CASSWGGNIYGDQPQHF.

This clone was seen a single time. The CDR3 DNA sequence: TGCAGCGTTGGGGGACTCCTGAGTACTCATGGCTACACCTTC. Protein product: CSVGGLLSTHGYTF. V is TRBV29-1 and J is TRBJ1-2, with TRBD1 as a possible D gene (5 bases). V shed 4 bases and J shed 6 bases, with 18 bases lying between them. This CDR3 comprises 14 residues. Germline V gene sequence: CDR1 SQVTM, CDR2 ANQGSEA.

The chain combines TRBV2 with TRBJ2-7, with 9 positions matching TRBD2. Trimming at V came to 9 bases and at J to 0 bases, leaving 3 bases not matched to a gene. The CDR3 runs 13 residues. Germline CDR1 is SNHLY and CDR2 is FYNNEI. CDR3 in DNA: TGTGCCAGTAGTAGCGGGAGCTCCTACGAGCAGTACTTC. As protein: CASSSGSSYEQYF. Full variable domain (remainder filled in from reference TRBV2 and TRBJ2-7): EPEVTQTPSHQVTQMGQEVILRCVPISNHLYFYWYRQILGQKVEFLVSFYNNEISEKSEIFDDQFSVERPDGSNFTLKIRSTKLEDSAMYFCASSSGSSYEQYFGPGTRLTVT.

The chain has TRBV19 and TRBJ2-7, with D possibly matching TRBD1 (5 bases). V lost 4 bases and J 1 base, leaving 20 bases between the germline ends. Looked up from germline, CDR1 is LNHDA and CDR2 is SQIVND (reference sequence). CDR3 length: 17 amino acids. This chain's CDR3 is CASSKVMETANSYEQYF. In nucleotides, the CDR3 is TGTGCCAGTAGTAAAGTTATGGAGACAGCGAATTCCTACGAGCAGTACTTC.